The clone carrying this T cell receptor beta chain was seen ten or more times. This sample was included in a study of T-cell reconstitution after alpha-beta-depleted transplantation in children. For TCRbeta, the library was prepared with unique molecular identifiers. MiXCR, applied by TCRdb to the PCR reads, yields one record per CDR3 protein. The sample shows 350,000 to 400,000 distinct CDR3 sequences, 10% to 15% of them seen only once. Germline loops: CDR1 SGHDN, CDR2 FVKESK. The J segment lost 2 bases and the V segment lost 0 bases, leaving 13 bases of the junction unmatched. The CDR3 is made up of 19 amino acids.

V is TRBV14 and J is TRBJ2-3, with 8 positions matching TRBD1. This material consisted of PBMCs, taken from the stem cell graft. The receptor was derived from a human donor who donated a stem cell graft to a child with Fanconi anemia. CDR3 sequence (DNA): TGTGCCAGCAGCCAAGATCTTGAGGAAGGGACAGGAATCACAGATACGCAGTATTTT. It is translated as CASSQDLEEGTGITDTQYF.